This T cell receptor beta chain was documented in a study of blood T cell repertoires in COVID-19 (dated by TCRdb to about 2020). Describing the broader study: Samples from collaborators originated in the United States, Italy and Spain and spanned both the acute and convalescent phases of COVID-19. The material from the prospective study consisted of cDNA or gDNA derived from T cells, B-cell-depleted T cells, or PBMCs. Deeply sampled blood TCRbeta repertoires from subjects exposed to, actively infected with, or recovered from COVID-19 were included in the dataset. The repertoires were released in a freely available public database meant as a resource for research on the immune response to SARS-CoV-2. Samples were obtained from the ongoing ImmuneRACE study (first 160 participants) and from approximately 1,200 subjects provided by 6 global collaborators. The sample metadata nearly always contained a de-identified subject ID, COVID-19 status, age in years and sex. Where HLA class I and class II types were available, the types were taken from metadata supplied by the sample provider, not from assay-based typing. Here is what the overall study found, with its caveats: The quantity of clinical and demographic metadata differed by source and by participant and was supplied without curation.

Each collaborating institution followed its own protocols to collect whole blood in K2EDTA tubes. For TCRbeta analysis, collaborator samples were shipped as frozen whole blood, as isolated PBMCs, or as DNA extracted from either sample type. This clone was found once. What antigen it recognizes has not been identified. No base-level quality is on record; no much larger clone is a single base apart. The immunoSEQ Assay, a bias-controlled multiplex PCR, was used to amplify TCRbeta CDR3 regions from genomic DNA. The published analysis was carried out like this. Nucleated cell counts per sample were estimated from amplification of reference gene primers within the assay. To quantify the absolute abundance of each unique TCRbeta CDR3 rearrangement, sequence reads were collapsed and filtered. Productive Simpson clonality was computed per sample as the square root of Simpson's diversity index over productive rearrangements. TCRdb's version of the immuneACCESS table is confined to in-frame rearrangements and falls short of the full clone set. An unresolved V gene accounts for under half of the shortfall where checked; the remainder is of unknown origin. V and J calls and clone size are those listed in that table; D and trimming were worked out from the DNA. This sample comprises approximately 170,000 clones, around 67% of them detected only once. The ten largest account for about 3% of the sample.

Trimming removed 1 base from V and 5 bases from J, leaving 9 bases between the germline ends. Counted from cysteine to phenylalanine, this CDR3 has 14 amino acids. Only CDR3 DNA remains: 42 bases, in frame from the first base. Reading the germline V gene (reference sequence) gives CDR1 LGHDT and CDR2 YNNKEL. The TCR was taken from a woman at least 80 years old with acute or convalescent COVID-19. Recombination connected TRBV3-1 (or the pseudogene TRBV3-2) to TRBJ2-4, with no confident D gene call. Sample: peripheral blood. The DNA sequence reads TGTGCCAGCAGCCAAGTGCTGGGCGAAAACATTCAGTACTTC. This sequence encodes CASSQVLGENIQYF.